The clone carrying this T cell receptor (beta chain) was seen more than once but under ten times. Germline V gene sequence: CDR1 LNHDA, CDR2 SQIVND (reference sequence). The V end was cut by 6 bases, the J end by 1 base, with 11 bases between. This CDR3 comprises 14 residues. This entry belongs to a study of blood T cells in healthy people across ages. Then a second PCR, running roughly 7 to 11 cycles, was carried out with a sample-barcoded 5' primer and a J-beta primer mix. TCRdb independently ran MiXCR on the 5' RACE reads; one entry per CDR3 protein. The repertoire holds hundreds of thousands of distinct CDR3 sequences, with roughly 20% as singletons. Russia was home to the donors, healthy Caucasian individuals aged roughly 6 to 100. Every donor contributed roughly 11 milliliters of peripheral blood by blood draw.

Sequencing was carried out using blood. The receptor was derived from a man between 65 and 85 years old in good health. The chain carries TRBV19 and TRBJ2-3; D is ambiguous. CDR3 sequence (DNA): TGTGCCAGTAGACAAGGGCTTCGCACAGATACGCAGTATTTT. Amino acids: CASRQGLRTDTQYF.